A single sample is the source of the 26 T cell receptor beta chains below, sequenced in a study of blood T cell repertoires in COVID-19. Some clones are missing from TCRdb's copy, which holds only in-frame ones; the method was immunoSEQ multiplex PCR. The sample lists hundreds of thousands of clones, around 90% occurring once. Sequencing used PBMCs or T cells enriched from blood (not recorded which). These receptors originate from a middle-aged woman with acute COVID-19.

The V and J genes are TRBV5-6 and TRBJ1-2, with D unclear. The V and J ends lost 2 bases and 8 bases respectively, with 25 bases between them. This CDR3 has 17 amino acids. The germline V gene encodes CDR1 SGHDT and CDR2 YYEEEE. The CDR3 DNA sequence: TGTGCCAGCAGCTTTAAATTTAGAGGACCCTCTAGGGAGGGCTACACCTTC. Its translation: CASSFKFRGPSREGYTF.

The CDR3 sequence is CASGDRRDTEAFF. Here the CDR3 DNA reads TGTGCCTCGGGGGACAGGCGCGATACTGAAGCTTTCTTT. The V call is TRBV10-3, the J call TRBJ1-1, with 8 bases that match TRBD1. The CDR3 covers 13 residues. The V gene end was trimmed by 11 bases and the J gene end by 5 bases; junction bases not matched to a gene: 10. Germline V CDR1 and CDR2: ENHRY, SYGVKD.

CDR3 amino acids: CASSRLDPTGSSGNTIYF. The CDR3 DNA reads as TGTGCCAGCAGCCGATTGGACCCGACAGGTTCGAGTGGAAACACCATATATTTT. The gene calls are TRBV6-6 and TRBJ1-3, with D tentatively TRBD1 (6 bases). The CDR3 totals 18 residues. Germline assignment: CDR1 MNHNY and CDR2 SVGAGI (reference sequence). The V end was cut by 6 bases, the J end by 3 bases, with 24 bases between.

The rearrangement joins TRBV2 to TRBJ1-1; no firm D call. Trimming shortened V by 8 bases and J by 2 bases, and 12 bases separated the two germline ends. Germline V CDR1 and CDR2: SNHLY, FYNNEI. The CDR3 consists of 13 residues. For the CDR3, the DNA is TGTGCCAGCTCCTACACTATCAACACTGAAGCTTTCTTT. Protein product: CASSYTINTEAFF.

Here the CDR3 DNA reads TGTGCCAGCAGTTACCCTGCAGGGGACACCGGGGAGCTGTTTTTT. Residues: CASSYPAGDTGELFF. This chain connects TRBV6-6 to TRBJ2-2, with D possibly matching TRBD1 (6 bases). Germline CDR1 MNHNY, CDR2 SVGAGI (reference sequence). V gave up 2 bases and J gave up 3 bases, with 10 bases separating them. There are 15 residues in the CDR3.

The rearrangement uses TRBV19 and TRBJ2-7; 8 nucleotides match TRBD1. CDR3 length: 12 residues. CDR1 is LNHDA, CDR2 SQIVND, per germline (reference sequence). After removal of 9 bases from V and 5 bases from J, the junction contained 6 bases not matched to a gene. The CDR3, as DNA: TGTGCCAGCGCAGGGGGCGGACACGAGCAGTACTTC. It translates to CASAGGGHEQYF.

The rearrangement joins TRBV6-5 to TRBJ1-4, with 10 nucleotides matching TRBD1. Trimming cost V 8 bases and J 7 bases; bases outside gene matches: 7. CDR3 size: 14 residues. Germline assignment: CDR1 MNHEY and CDR2 SVGAGI. In DNA, the CDR3 is TGTGCCAGCGCAGCGGGACAGGGGTTTGAAAAACTGTTTTTT. It specifies CASAAGQGFEKLFF.

This chain links TRBV9 with TRBJ1-1; TRBD1 is a possible D gene (6 bases). V was shortened by 3 bases and J by 0 bases, with 12 bases between the two germline ends. The length of the CDR3 is 15 residues. Germline V gives CDR1 SGDLS, CDR2 YYNGEE. CDR3 loop: CASSADSSLNTEAFF. CDR3 in DNA: TGTGCCAGCAGCGCGGACAGTTCCTTGAACACTGAAGCTTTCTTT.

The chain uses TRBV18 and TRBJ2-6; TRBD1 matches at 12 bases. This CDR3 comprises 19 residues. Germline-derived CDR1 and CDR2 are KGHSH and LQKENI. V lost 5 bases, J lost 1 base, and 9 bases stayed unmatched. This CDR3 reads CASSFQGQGALSGANVLTF. The CDR3, as DNA: TGTGCCAGCTCATTCCAGGGACAGGGGGCGCTTTCTGGGGCCAACGTCCTGACTTTC. Looking up the rest from reference TRBV18 and TRBJ2-6 gives the full variable domain: NAGVMQNPRHLVRRRGQEARLRCSPMKGHSHVYWYRQLPEEGLKFMVYLQKENIIDESGMPKERFSAEFPKEGPSILRIQQVVRGDSAAYFCASSFQGQGALSGANVLTFGAGSRLTVL.

V usage is TRBV12-3 or TRBV12-4 and J usage is TRBJ2-5; unclear D gene. The CDR3 spans 12 residues. V shed 5 bases and J shed 13 bases, with 17 bases lying between them. CDR3 nucleotide sequence: TGTGCCAGCAGTCTACGCCCGGGTCCCCTGTACTTC. This sequence encodes CASSLRPGPLYF.

CDR3 nucleotides: TGTGCCAGCAGCTTTTTCTCAGGGGCGAACACCGGGGAGCTGTTTTTT. Amino acid sequence: CASSFFSGANTGELFF. The chain is built from TRBV5-5 and TRBJ2-2; tentatively, D is TRBD1 (6 bases). The CDR3 consists of 16 residues. The V and J ends lost 2 bases and 0 bases respectively, with 11 bases between them. In germline, CDR1 is SGHKS, CDR2 YYEKEE (reference sequence).

This chain connects TRBV5-1 to TRBJ2-5; 12 bases are shared with TRBD2. This CDR3 is 17 amino acids long. The germline CDR1 and CDR2 sequences are SGHRS and YFSETQ. J gave up 5 bases and V 4 bases, and 12 bases lay outside the gene matches. CDR3 nucleotide sequence: TGCGCCAGCAGCCTGTACCGGACTAGCGGGGTATCGGAGACCCAGTACTTC. It codes for CASSLYRTSGVSETQYF.

This chain links TRBV6-5 with TRBJ2-7; 8 bases are a match to TRBD2. This CDR3 has 12 amino acids. CDR1 and CDR2 (germline): MNHEY, SVGAGI. V was pared by 7 bases and J by 3 bases, with 2 bases of the junction left unmatched. CDR3 bases: TGTGCCAGCACAGCGGGGGACTACGAGCAGTACTTC. It yields the protein CASTAGDYEQYF.

The chain carries TRBV7-8 and TRBJ1-1; D ambiguous. Germline CDR1 SGHVS, CDR2 FQNEAQ. CDR3 length: 15 residues. The ends were cut back, 5 bases at V and 2 bases at J, with 15 bases in the middle. DNA for the CDR3: TGTGCCAGCAGCCCTCGTAGCACCCAAAACACTGAAGCTTTCTTT. This encodes CASSPRSTQNTEAFF. Drawing the rest from reference TRBV7-8 and TRBJ1-1, the complete variable domain is GAGVSQSPRYKVAKRGQDVALRCDPISGHVSLFWYQQALGQGPEFLTYFQNEAQLDKSGLPSDRFFAERPEGSVSTLKIQRTQQEDSAVYLCASSPRSTQNTEAFFGQGTRLTVV.

The V gene is TRBV24-1, the J gene TRBJ1-2; D is undetermined. The CDR3 is made up of 14 amino acids. CDR1 is KGHDR, CDR2 SFDVKD, per germline. V was shortened by 4 bases and J by 9 bases, with 17 bases between the two germline ends. This CDR3 is CATSDRGPSSSYTF. DNA for the CDR3: TGTGCCACCAGTGACCGTGGGCCCAGCAGTAGCTACACCTTC.

J is TRBJ2-2 and V is TRBV7-6; 7 bases fit TRBD1. The CDR3 covers 19 residues. Germline lookup yields CDR1 SGHVS and CDR2 FNYEAQ. V dropped 2 bases and J dropped 1; count of bases not matched to a gene: 13. The CDR3 spells CASSLISRGLVRNTGELFF. The CDR3 DNA follows: TGTGCCAGCAGCTTAATTTCGAGGGGGCTTGTCAGGAACACCGGGGAGCTGTTTTTT.

V usage is TRBV27 and J usage is TRBJ1-3; the match to TRBD1 covers 12 bases. The J segment lost 4 bases and the V segment lost 9 bases, leaving 10 bases of the junction unmatched. CDR1 MNHEY and CDR2 SMNVEV come from the germline V gene (reference sequence). The CDR3 sequence is 16 residues long. CDR3 DNA: TGTGCCAGTCGAGCCCCGGGGACAGGGGGCGGAAACACCATATATTTT. It specifies CASRAPGTGGGNTIYF.

The V and J genes are TRBV29-1 and TRBJ1-2; D may be TRBD1 (6 bases). This CDR3 contains 13 residues. V gave up 5 bases and J gave up 2 bases, with 12 bases separating them. Germline assignment: CDR1 SQVTM and CDR2 ANQGSEA. CDR3 protein: CSVKDRANYGYTF. As DNA, the CDR3 is TGCAGCGTTAAGGACAGAGCAAACTATGGCTACACCTTC.

The chain recombines TRBV7-6 with TRBJ2-7, with D tentatively TRBD2 (6 bases). The CDR3 runs 15 residues. Trimming pared 1 base from V and 6 bases from J, leaving 16 bases between. Per the germline V gene, CDR1 is SGHVS and CDR2 is FNYEAQ. CDR3 nucleotide sequence: TGTGCCAGCAGCTTAGGGGAAGGGCCGGGGGTCGAGCAGTACTTC. Its protein product is CASSLGEGPGVEQYF.

This chain connects TRBV6-5 to TRBJ2-2; D is unclear. In germline, CDR1 is MNHEY, CDR2 SVGAGI. The V end was cut by 10 bases, the J end by 4 bases, with 13 bases between. The CDR3 consists of 13 residues. The DNA of the CDR3 is TGTGCCACCGAAACCTACAGCACCGGGGAGCTGTTTTTT. Its protein is CATETYSTGELFF.

This chain links TRBV5-8 with TRBJ2-7; D is possibly TRBD1 (5 bases). CDR1 SGHTS and CDR2 YDEGEE come from the germline V gene. With 7 bases removed from V and 1 base from J, the gap between germline ends came to 15 bases. There are 14 residues in the CDR3. The CDR3: CASFTGQPSYEQYF. CDR3 nucleotide sequence: TGTGCCAGCTTCACAGGTCAACCGTCCTACGAGCAGTACTTC.

There are a few counts of this clone. V is TRBV11-2 and J is TRBJ2-7; D is ambiguous. The V and J ends lost 4 bases and 3 bases respectively, with 13 bases between them. CDR3 size: 14 residues. The germline V gene has CDR1 SGHAT and CDR2 FQNNGV. CDR3 amino acids: CASSSPMNSYEQYF. CDR3 coding DNA: TGTGCCAGCAGCTCCCCGATGAATAGCTACGAGCAGTACTTC. The entire variable domain, with the rest obtained from reference TRBV11-2 and TRBJ2-7, is as follows: EAGVAQSPRYKIIEKRQSVAFWCNPISGHATLYWYQQILGQGPKLLIQFQNNGVVDDSQLPKDRFSAERLKGVDSTLKIQPAKLEDSAVYLCASSSPMNSYEQYFGPGTRLTVT.

This chain connects TRBV29-1 to TRBJ1-4; possible D gene TRBD1, 6 bases. V shed 7 bases and J shed 5 bases, with 17 bases lying between them. This CDR3 contains 14 residues. CDR1 SQVTM and CDR2 ANQGSEA come from the germline V gene. In DNA form, the CDR3 reads TGCAGCGCTCAAAATACAGGGCCCAATGAAAAACTGTTTTTT. Translation: CSAQNTGPNEKLFF.

This rearrangement joins TRBV30 to TRBJ2-6; D perhaps matches TRBD2 (5 bases). The CDR3 consists of 10 residues. V lost 5 bases and J lost 12, with 8 bases in between. Per germline, CDR1 GTSNPN and CDR2 SVGIG (reference sequence). CDR3 residues: CAWGGSVLTF. In nucleotides, the CDR3 is TGTGCCTGGGGAGGTAGCGTCCTGACTTTC.

The chain is built from TRBV5-6 and TRBJ1-1; possibly TRBD1 for D (6 bases). Looked up from germline, CDR1 is SGHDT and CDR2 is YYEEEE. The V gene lost 1 base and the J gene lost 0 bases, with 13 bases spanning the gap. The CDR3 has 16 amino acids. This CDR3 reads CASSLRGGFMNTEAFF. The CDR3 DNA is TGTGCCAGCAGCTTGAGGGGGGGCTTTATGAACACTGAAGCTTTCTTT.

The CDR3 protein is CASSIAQGAGETQYF. The CDR3 nucleotides read TGTGCCAGTAGTATTGCTCAGGGGGCCGGAGAGACCCAGTACTTC. The genes are TRBV19 and TRBJ2-5, with 8 nucleotides matching TRBD1. Germline V lookup: CDR1 LNHDA, CDR2 SQIVND (reference sequence). There are 15 residues in the CDR3. Trimming took 3 bases from V and 4 from J; bases not matched to a gene: 7.